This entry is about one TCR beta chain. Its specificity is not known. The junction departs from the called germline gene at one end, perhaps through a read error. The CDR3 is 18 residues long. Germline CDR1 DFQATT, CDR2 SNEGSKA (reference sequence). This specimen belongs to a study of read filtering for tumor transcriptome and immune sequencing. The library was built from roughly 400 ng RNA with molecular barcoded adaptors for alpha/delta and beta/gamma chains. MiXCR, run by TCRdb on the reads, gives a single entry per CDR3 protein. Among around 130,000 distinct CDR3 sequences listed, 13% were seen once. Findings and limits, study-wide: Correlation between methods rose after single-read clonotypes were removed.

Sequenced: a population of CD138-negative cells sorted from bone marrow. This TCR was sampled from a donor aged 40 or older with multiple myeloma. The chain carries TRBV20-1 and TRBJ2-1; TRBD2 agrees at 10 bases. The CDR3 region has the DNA TGCAGTGCTAGTGATGGAGCTAGCGGGAGTAGTACCTACAATGAGCGGTTCTTC. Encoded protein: CSASDGASGSSTYNERFF.